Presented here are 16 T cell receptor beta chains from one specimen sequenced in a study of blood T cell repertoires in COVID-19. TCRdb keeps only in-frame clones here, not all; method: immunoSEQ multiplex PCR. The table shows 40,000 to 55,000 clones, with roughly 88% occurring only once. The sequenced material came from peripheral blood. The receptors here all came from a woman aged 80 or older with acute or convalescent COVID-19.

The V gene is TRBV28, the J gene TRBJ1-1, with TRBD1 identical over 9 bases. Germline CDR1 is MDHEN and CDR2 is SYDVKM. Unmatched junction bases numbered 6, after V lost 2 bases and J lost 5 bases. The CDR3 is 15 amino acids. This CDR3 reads CASSLASGTGTEAFF. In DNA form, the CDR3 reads TGTGCCAGCAGTTTAGCGTCGGGGACAGGGACTGAAGCTTTCTTT. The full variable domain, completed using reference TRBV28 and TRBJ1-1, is DVKVTQSSRYLVKRTGEKVFLECVQDMDHENMFWYRQDPGLGLRLIYFSYDVKMKEKGDIPEGYSVSREKKERFSLILESASTNQTSMYLCASSLASGTGTEAFFGQGTRLTVV.

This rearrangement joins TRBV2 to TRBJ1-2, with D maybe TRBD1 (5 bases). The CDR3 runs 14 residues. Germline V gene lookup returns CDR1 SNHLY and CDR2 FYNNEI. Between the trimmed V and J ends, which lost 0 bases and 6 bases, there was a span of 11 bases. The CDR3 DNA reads TGTGCCAGCAGTGAAGCGGCGGGGGGACATGGCTACACCTTC. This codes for CASSEAAGGHGYTF.

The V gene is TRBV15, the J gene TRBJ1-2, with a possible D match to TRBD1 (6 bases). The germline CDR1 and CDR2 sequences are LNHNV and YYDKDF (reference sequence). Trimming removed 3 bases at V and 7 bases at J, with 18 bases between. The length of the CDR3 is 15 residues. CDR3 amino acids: CATSSQTQGAGGYTF. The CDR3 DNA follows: TGTGCCACCAGCAGCCAGACACAGGGCGCCGGTGGCTACACCTTC. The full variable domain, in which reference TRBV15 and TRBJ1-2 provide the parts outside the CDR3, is DAMVIQNPRYQVTQFGKPVTLSCSQTLNHNVMYWYQQKSSQAPKLLFHYYDKDFNNEADTPDNFQSRRPNTSFCFLDIRSPGLGDTAMYLCATSSQTQGAGGYTFGSGTRLTVV.

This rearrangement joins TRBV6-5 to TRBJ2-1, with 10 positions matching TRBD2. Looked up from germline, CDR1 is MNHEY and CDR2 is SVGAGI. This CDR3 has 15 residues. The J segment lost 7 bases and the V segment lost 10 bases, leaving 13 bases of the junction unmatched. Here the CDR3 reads CATSLTAGGRNEQFF. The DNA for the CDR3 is TGTGCCACCTCATTGACAGCGGGAGGGCGGAATGAGCAGTTCTTC.

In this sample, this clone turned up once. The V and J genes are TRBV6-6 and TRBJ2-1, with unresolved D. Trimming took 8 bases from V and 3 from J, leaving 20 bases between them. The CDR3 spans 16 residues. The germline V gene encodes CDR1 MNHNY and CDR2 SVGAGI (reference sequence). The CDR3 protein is CASEVHPTSFYNEQFF. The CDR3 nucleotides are TGTGCCAGCGAGGTCCACCCAACGAGCTTCTACAATGAGCAGTTCTTC.

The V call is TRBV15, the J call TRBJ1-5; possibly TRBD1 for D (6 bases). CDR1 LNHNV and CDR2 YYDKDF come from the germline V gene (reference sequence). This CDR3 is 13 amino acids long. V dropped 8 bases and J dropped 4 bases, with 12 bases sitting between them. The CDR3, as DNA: TGTGCCACCGGGGAAGGGGGTAATCAGCCCCAGCATTTT. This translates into CATGEGGNQPQHF. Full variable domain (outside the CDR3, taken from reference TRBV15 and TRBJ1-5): DAMVIQNPRYQVTQFGKPVTLSCSQTLNHNVMYWYQQKSSQAPKLLFHYYDKDFNNEADTPDNFQSRRPNTSFCFLDIRSPGLGDTAMYLCATGEGGNQPQHFGDGTRLSIL.

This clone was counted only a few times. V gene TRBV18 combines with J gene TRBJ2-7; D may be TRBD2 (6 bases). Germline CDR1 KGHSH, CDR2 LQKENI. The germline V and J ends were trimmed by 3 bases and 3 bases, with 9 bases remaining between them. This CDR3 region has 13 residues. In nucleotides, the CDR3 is TGTGCCAGCTCACCGGGTAGCGGCTACGAGCAGTACTTC. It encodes CASSPGSGYEQYF.

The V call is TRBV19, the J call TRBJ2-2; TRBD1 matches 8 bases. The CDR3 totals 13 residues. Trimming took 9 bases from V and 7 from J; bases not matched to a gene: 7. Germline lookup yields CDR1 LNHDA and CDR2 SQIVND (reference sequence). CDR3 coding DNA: TGTGCCAGCCACGGACAGGGCCACGGGGAGCTGTTTTTT. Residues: CASHGQGHGELFF. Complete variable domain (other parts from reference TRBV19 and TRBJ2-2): DGGITQSPKYLFRKEGQNVTLSCEQNLNHDAMYWYRQDPGQGLRLIYYSQIVNDFQKGDIAEGYSVSREKKESFPLTVTSAQKNPTAFYLCASHGQGHGELFFGEGSRLTVL.

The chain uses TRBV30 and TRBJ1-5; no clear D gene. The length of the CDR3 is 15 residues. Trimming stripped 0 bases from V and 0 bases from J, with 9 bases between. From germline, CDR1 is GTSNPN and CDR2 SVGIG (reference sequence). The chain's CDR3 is CAWSVNGLSNQPQHF. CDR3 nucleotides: TGTGCCTGGAGTGTAAACGGACTTAGCAATCAGCCCCAGCATTTT.

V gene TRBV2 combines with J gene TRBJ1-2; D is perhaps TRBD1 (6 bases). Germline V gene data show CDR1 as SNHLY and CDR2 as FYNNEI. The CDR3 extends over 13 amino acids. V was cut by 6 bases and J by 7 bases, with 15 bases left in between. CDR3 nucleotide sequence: TGTGCCAGCAGCGGGGACAACGGAAGTGGCTACACCTTC. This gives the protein CASSGDNGSGYTF.

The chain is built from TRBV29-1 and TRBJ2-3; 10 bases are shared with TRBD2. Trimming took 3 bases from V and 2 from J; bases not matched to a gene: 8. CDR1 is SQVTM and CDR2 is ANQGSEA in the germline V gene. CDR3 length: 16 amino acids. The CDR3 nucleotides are TGCAGCGTTGACCCCTTGAGCGGGAGGGCCACAGATACGCAGTATTTT. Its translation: CSVDPLSGRATDTQYF.

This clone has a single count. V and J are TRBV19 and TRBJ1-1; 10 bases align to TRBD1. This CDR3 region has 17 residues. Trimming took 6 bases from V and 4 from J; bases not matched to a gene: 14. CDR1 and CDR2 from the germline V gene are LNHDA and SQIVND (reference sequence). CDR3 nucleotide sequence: TGTGCCAGTAGCCCCCCGGGACAGGGGCCGGGCAGCACTGAAGCTTTCTTT. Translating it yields CASSPPGQGPGSTEAFF. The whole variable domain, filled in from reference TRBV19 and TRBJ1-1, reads DGGITQSPKYLFRKEGQNVTLSCEQNLNHDAMYWYRQDPGQGLRLIYYSQIVNDFQKGDIAEGYSVSREKKESFPLTVTSAQKNPTAFYLCASSPPGQGPGSTEAFFGQGTRLTVV.

CDR3 in DNA: TGTGCCAGCCAGTCCTTGGGTTCGGGGTCTGGGGAGCAGTACTTC. Its translation is CASQSLGSGSGEQYF. This chain joins TRBV27 and TRBJ2-7; TRBD2 might be the D (5 bases). V was shortened by 8 bases and J by 7 bases, with 24 bases between the two germline ends. This CDR3 comprises 15 residues. Germline CDR1 reads MNHEY; CDR2 reads SMNVEV (reference sequence).

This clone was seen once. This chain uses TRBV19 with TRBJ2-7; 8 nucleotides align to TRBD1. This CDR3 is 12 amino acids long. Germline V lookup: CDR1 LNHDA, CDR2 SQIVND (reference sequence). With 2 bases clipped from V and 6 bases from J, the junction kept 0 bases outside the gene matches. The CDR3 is CASSITGGEQYF. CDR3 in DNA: TGTGCCAGTAGTATAACAGGGGGCGAGCAGTACTTC.

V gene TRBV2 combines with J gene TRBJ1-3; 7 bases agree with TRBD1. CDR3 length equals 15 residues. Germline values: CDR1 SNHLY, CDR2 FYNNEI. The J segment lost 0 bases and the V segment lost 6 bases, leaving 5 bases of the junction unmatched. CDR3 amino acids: CASRHRGDSGNTIYF. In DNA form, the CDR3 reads TGTGCCAGCAGACACAGGGGTGACTCTGGAAACACCATATATTTT.

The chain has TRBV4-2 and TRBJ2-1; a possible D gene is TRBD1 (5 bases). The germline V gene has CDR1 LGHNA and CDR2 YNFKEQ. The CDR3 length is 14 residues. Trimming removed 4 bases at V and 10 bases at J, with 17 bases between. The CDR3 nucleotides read TGTGCCAGCAGCCTTGGGGCCTCCTATCGCGAGCAGTTCTTC. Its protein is CASSLGASYREQFF.